This TCR beta chain is from a study of human T cells and chemical hapten exposure. Study-wide points: Donors' alopecia may make their immune response differ from healthy people's.

The sample's time point: pre-sensitization, week 0. Treatment specified: therapeutic diphenylcyclopropenone sensitization with weekly scalp DPC. This clonotype was counted only a few times. Its antigen is unknown. This CDR3 has 14 amino acids. V dropped 2 bases and J dropped 10; count of bases not matched to a gene: 6. The germline gives CDR1 SGHVS, CDR2 FQNEAQ. TCRdb redid the calling of the RACE reads with MiXCR, one entry per CDR3 protein. The sample contains more than 250,000 distinct CDR3 sequences, over 7.5% of which appear only once. V and J are TRBV7-8 and TRBJ2-1; 9 bases align to TRBD1. This specimen was whole blood, taken in connection with sensitization to the hapten diphenylcyclopropenone (DPC). This receptor was identified in a man between 18 and 29 years old with alopecia areata. Some clones in this sample may be carry-over from other donors' samples. The CDR3 DNA reads TGTGCCAGCAGCTTAAGAGGGACAGGGTCCGAGCAGTTCTTC. Protein sequence: CASSLRGTGSEQFF.